A single sample gave rise to the 23 T cell receptor beta chains below, sequenced in a study of cytomegalovirus exposure and HLA in healthy donors. Clones were sequenced by immunoSEQ multiplex PCR, and TCRdb holds only the in-frame ones, with some missing. The repertoire has 100,000 to 150,000 clones, less than 90% of them found once; the top ten carry 4.4%. Sequencing used PBMCs. Receptors originate from a man younger than 35 in good health and CMV-seropositive.

This chain connects TRBV2 to TRBJ1-2, with TRBD1 identical over 11 bases. Losses at the gene ends were 9 bases for V and 6 bases for J; bases not matched to a gene: 12. The germline CDR1 and CDR2 sequences are SNHLY and FYNNEI. The CDR3 extends over 15 amino acids. This CDR3 is CASDLGQGARDGYTF. The CDR3 nucleotides read TGTGCCAGTGACCTCGGACAGGGGGCCAGGGATGGCTACACCTTC.

The rearrangement joins TRBV2 to TRBJ1-5; D is unresolved. CDR3 length: 13 residues. Trimming stripped 1 base from V and 5 bases from J, with 6 bases between. CDR1 and CDR2 (germline): SNHLY, FYNNEI. The CDR3 DNA is TGTGCCAGCAGTGAAGGGAGACATCAGCCCCAGCATTTT. Its protein product is CASSEGRHQPQHF.

This clone was seen only once. The V and J genes are TRBV6-1 and TRBJ1-4, with 8 positions matching TRBD1. With 8 bases clipped from V and 4 bases from J, the junction kept 3 bases outside the gene matches. The V gene's germline CDR1 is MNHNS and CDR2 SASEGT. This CDR3 comprises 13 residues. The CDR3 DNA reads as TGTGCCAGCTTAGGACAGGGTAATGAAAAACTGTTTTTT. This gives the protein CASLGQGNEKLFF.

In this sample, this clone turned up a few times. The chain is built from TRBV25-1 and TRBJ1-2, with TRBD1 matching over 10 bases. Germline CDR1 and CDR2: MGHDK and SYGVNS. V shed 8 bases, J shed 3 bases, and the junction held 6 bases outside the gene matches. This CDR3 contains 14 residues. The DNA of the CDR3 is TGTGCCAGCGGGACAGGGGCTTTGGACTATGGCTACACCTTC. Residues: CASGTGALDYGYTF.

This sequence joins TRBV6-4 and TRBJ2-1, with D possibly matching TRBD1 (5 bases). The CDR3 loop spans 13 amino acids. The germline V gene encodes CDR1 MRHNA and CDR2 SNTAGT. Trimming left V 0 bases short and J 8 bases short, with 8 bases between. DNA of the CDR3: TGTGCCAGCAGTGACTCGCAGGGCGATGAGCAGTTCTTC. Amino acids: CASSDSQGDEQFF.

The genes are TRBV9 and TRBJ2-2; 12 bases line up with TRBD2. The CDR3 extends over 17 amino acids. Per the germline V gene, CDR1 is SGDLS and CDR2 is YYNGEE. The V segment lost 0 bases and the J segment 3 bases; nucleotides outside the gene matches: 3. The CDR3 nucleotides are TGTGCCAGCAGCGTAGGACTAGCGGGGGACTACACCGGGGAGCTGTTTTTT. Protein sequence: CASSVGLAGDYTGELFF.

The rearrangement uses TRBV10-1 and TRBJ1-2, with D possibly matching TRBD1 (6 bases). The V gene lost 6 bases and the J gene lost 7 bases, with 18 bases spanning the gap. CDR1 and CDR2 from the germline V gene are WNHNN and SYGVQD (reference sequence). This CDR3 is built from 14 residues. The CDR3 DNA is TGCGCCAGCAGCCCCGACAGGTTTGTAGGTGGCTACACCTTC. Protein: CASSPDRFVGGYTF.

About this clone itself: A read error may account for a junction end that differs from germline. The chain combines TRBV7-7 with TRBJ2-1; a possible D gene is TRBD1 (5 bases). CDR3 length: 18 residues. CDR1 SSHAT and CDR2 FNYEAQ come from the germline V gene (reference sequence). CDR3 region: CASSLRGTLVFVGNEQFF. CDR3 bases: TGTGCTAGCAGCTTAAGGGGTACCTTAGTTTTCGTCGGCAATGAGCAGTTCTTC.

This clone occurred a few times. The chain combines TRBV28 with TRBJ1-5; tentatively, D is TRBD1 (6 bases). V was trimmed by 6 bases and J by 1 base, leaving 13 bases between them. CDR1 MDHEN and CDR2 SYDVKM come from the germline V gene. This CDR3 contains 15 residues. CDR3 residues: CASRQGGSSNQPQHF. CDR3 sequence (DNA): TGTGCCAGCAGGCAAGGGGGATCGAGCAATCAGCCCCAGCATTTT.

V gene TRBV6-6 combines with J gene TRBJ1-1; D is undetermined. The V end lost 3 bases, the J end lost 4 bases, and 12 bases lay between the germline ends. This CDR3 region has 14 residues. Germline CDR1 and CDR2: MNHNY and SVGAGI (reference sequence). CDR3 in amino acids: CASSYVGVGTEAFF. The DNA of the CDR3 is TGTGCCAGCAGTTATGTAGGAGTTGGCACTGAAGCTTTCTTT.

The rearrangement links TRBV2 to TRBJ2-7, with a weak D call TRBD1 (6 bases). Trimming pared 4 bases from V and 5 bases from J, leaving 12 bases between. This CDR3 region has 13 residues. Germline CDR1 is SNHLY and CDR2 is FYNNEI. The DNA for the CDR3 is TGTGCCAGCAGTGCCACAGGGTCCCACGAGCAGTACTTC. Residues: CASSATGSHEQYF. The full variable domain, with the rest looked up from reference TRBV2 and TRBJ2-7, is EPEVTQTPSHQVTQMGQEVILRCVPISNHLYFYWYRQILGQKVEFLVSFYNNEISEKSEIFDDQFSVERPDGSNFTLKIRSTKLEDSAMYFCASSATGSHEQYFGPGTRLTVT.

The rearrangement joins TRBV11-2 to TRBJ1-5; D perhaps matches TRBD1 (5 bases). V was pared by 3 bases and J by 9 bases, with 12 bases between. The CDR3 is made up of 13 amino acids. Germline CDR1 reads SGHAT; CDR2 reads FQNNGV. CDR3 amino acids: CASSFRGYGPQHF. The CDR3 DNA is TGTGCCAGCAGCTTTAGGGGCTATGGGCCCCAGCATTTT.

This chain links TRBV7-9 with TRBJ2-7; a weak D match, TRBD2 (5 bases). Trimming cost V 4 bases and J 2 bases, with 12 bases left between them. The CDR3 is made up of 14 amino acids. Germline V CDR1 and CDR2: SEHNR, FQNEAQ (reference sequence). The CDR3 loop is CASSSSGVPYEQYF. The CDR3 region has the DNA TGTGCCAGCAGCTCATCCGGGGTTCCCTACGAGCAGTACTTC.

The rearrangement joins TRBV9 to TRBJ2-5; the D gene is possibly TRBD1 (5 bases). Trimming stripped 3 bases from V and 2 bases from J, with 11 bases between. CDR3 size: 14 residues. CDR1 is SGDLS and CDR2 is YYNGEE in the germline V gene. The CDR3 reads CASSALDSQETQYF. As DNA, the CDR3 is TGTGCCAGCAGCGCCCTAGACAGTCAAGAGACCCAGTACTTC.

This chain joins TRBV4-3 and TRBJ2-7; TRBD2 matches 10 bases. The V segment lost 0 bases and the J segment 4 bases; nucleotides outside the gene matches: 6. This CDR3 region has 16 residues. Germline CDR1 reads LGHNA; CDR2 reads YSLEER. CDR3 amino acids: CASSQEVLAGIYEQYF. CDR3 coding DNA: TGCGCCAGCAGCCAAGAGGTACTAGCGGGGATATACGAGCAGTACTTC.

V gene TRBV27 combines with J gene TRBJ2-2; 9 positions agree with TRBD2. V shed 6 bases, J shed 2 bases, and the junction held 7 bases outside the gene matches. The CDR3 runs 16 residues. Germline V gives CDR1 MNHEY, CDR2 SMNVEV (reference sequence). CDR3 sequence reads: CASRGSGGVNTGELFF. In DNA form, the CDR3 reads TGTGCCAGCAGGGGTAGCGGGGGTGTAAACACCGGGGAGCTGTTTTTT.

This sequence joins TRBV29-1 and TRBJ2-7; D is perhaps TRBD1 (6 bases). CDR3 length equals 12 residues. Per germline, CDR1 SQVTM and CDR2 ANQGSEA. Trimming cost V 3 bases and J 5 bases, with 11 bases left between them. The CDR3 here is CSVDSGTHEQYF. CDR3 bases: TGCAGCGTTGATTCCGGGACACACGAGCAGTACTTC.

V usage is TRBV29-1 and J usage is TRBJ2-7; weak D call: TRBD2 (5 bases). Germline lookup yields CDR1 SQVTM and CDR2 ANQGSEA. V lost 6 bases and J 0 bases, leaving 18 bases between the germline ends. The CDR3 loop spans 15 amino acids. The CDR3: CSVGRHQSFSYEQYF. DNA of the CDR3: TGCAGCGTGGGGAGACACCAGTCTTTCTCCTACGAGCAGTACTTC.

This chain connects TRBV11-2 to TRBJ1-4, with TRBD1 as a possible D gene (5 bases). Germline V lookup: CDR1 SGHAT, CDR2 FQNNGV. The CDR3 spans 19 residues. V dropped 2 bases and J dropped 10 bases, with 29 bases sitting between them. The CDR3 DNA reads as TGTGCCAGCAGCTTAACCTTTTGGACCCAAGCTCCACAAAGGGGAAAACTGTTTTTT. Protein sequence: CASSLTFWTQAPQRGKLFF.

The DNA for the CDR3 is TGCGCCAGCAGCCTTAGGGGTTTGGCAACTTCGTACCAAGAGACCCAGTACTTC. Translated: CASSLRGLATSYQETQYF. The rearrangement joins TRBV4-1 to TRBJ2-5; TRBD1 is a possible D gene (5 bases). CDR1 is MGHRA, CDR2 YSYEKL, per germline. V lost 4 bases and J 0 bases, leaving 21 bases between the germline ends. This CDR3 is 18 amino acids long.

This sequence joins TRBV7-9 and TRBJ1-1; D not resolved. CDR3 length: 16 residues. Germline V gene lookup returns CDR1 SEHNR and CDR2 FQNEAQ (reference sequence). With 0 bases removed from V and 2 bases from J, the gap between germline ends came to 13 bases. The CDR3 is CASSLALGQLNTEAFF. The CDR3, as DNA: TGTGCCAGCAGCTTAGCGCTTGGTCAACTAAACACTGAAGCTTTCTTT.

This sequence joins TRBV18 and TRBJ2-7, with a possible D match to TRBD2 (6 bases). This CDR3 contains 14 residues. From germline, CDR1 is KGHSH and CDR2 LQKENI. V shed 3 bases and J shed 5 bases, with 14 bases lying between them. DNA for the CDR3: TGTGCCAGCTCACCGCAACAAGGACTAAACGAGCAGTACTTC. This sequence encodes CASSPQQGLNEQYF.

This chain connects TRBV5-1 to TRBJ2-1; 14 bases fit TRBD2. The CDR3 runs 19 residues. Germline CDR1 is SGHRS and CDR2 is YFSETQ. Trimming at V came to 3 bases and at J to 4 bases, leaving 12 bases not matched to a gene. This chain's CDR3 is CASSSLGGTSGGDYNEQFF. CDR3 bases: TGCGCCAGCAGCTCCCTGGGGGGGACTAGCGGGGGCGATTACAATGAGCAGTTCTTC.